This T cell receptor beta chain emerged from a study of shared clonotypes between healthy human individuals. About the research overall: Contributing individuals were a couple of females and three males aged 18 to 49. Regarding the study as a whole: A handful of donors shared around 5.2% of their naive CD4 clonotypes.

Germline loops: CDR1 MNHEY, CDR2 SMNVEV (reference sequence). The CDR3 is made up of 16 amino acids. The V gene end was trimmed by 2 bases and the J gene end by 3 bases; junction bases not matched to a gene: 6. Assay used: immunoSEQ multiplex PCR; TCRdb lists only in-frame clones, some missing. The sample lists roughly 2,300,000 clones, less than 95% occurring once. Each donor was a Caucasian adult residing in Nashville, Tennessee. Of note for this clone: The antigen is unknown.

Sequences were obtained from naive CD4+ T cells from PBMCs. Subset described: CD45RA+ positively selected. The receptor was isolated from a man aged 18 to 35 in good health. Some clones in this sample may be carry-over from other donors' samples. The V gene is TRBV27, the J gene TRBJ1-4; TRBD1 agrees at 7 bases. CDR3 sequence reads: CASSLRSGTANEKLFF. In nucleotides, the CDR3 is TGTGCCAGCAGTTTACGCTCCGGGACAGCTAATGAAAAACTGTTTTTT.